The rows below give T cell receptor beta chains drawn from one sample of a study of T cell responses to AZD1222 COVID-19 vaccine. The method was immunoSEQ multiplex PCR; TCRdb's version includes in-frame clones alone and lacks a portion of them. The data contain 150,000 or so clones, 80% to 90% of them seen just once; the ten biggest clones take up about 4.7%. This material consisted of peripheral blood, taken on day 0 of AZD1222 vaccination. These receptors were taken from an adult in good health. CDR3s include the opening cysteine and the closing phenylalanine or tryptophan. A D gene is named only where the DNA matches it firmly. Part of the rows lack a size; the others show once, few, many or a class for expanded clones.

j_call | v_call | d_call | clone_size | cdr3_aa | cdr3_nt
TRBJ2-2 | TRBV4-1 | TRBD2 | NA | CASSPLFSGAPTGELFF | TGCGCCAGCAGCCCCCTCTTTAGCGGGGCGCCGACCGGGGAGCTGTTTTTT
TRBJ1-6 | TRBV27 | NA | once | CASSRERPYNSPLHF | TGTGCCAGCAGCCGCGAGCGGCCCTATAATTCACCCCTCCACTTT
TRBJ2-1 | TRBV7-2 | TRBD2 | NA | CASSFTSGSYNEQFF | TGTGCCAGCAGCTTTACTAGCGGCTCCTACAATGAGCAGTTCTTC
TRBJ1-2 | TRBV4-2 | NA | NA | CASSQGPGYYGYTF | TGTGCCAGCAGCCAAGGGCCAGGGTACTATGGCTACACCTTC
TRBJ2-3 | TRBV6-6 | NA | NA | CASSPMTDTQYF | TGTGCCAGCAGCCCTATGACAGATACGCAGTATTTT
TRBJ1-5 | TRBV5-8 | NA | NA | CASSVEYSNQPQHF | TGTGCCAGCAGCGTCGAGTATAGCAATCAGCCCCAGCATTTT
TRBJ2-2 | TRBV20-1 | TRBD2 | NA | CSASEASGRINTGELFF | TGCAGTGCTAGTGAGGCTAGCGGAAGGATCAACACCGGGGAGCTGTTTTTT
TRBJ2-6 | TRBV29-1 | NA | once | CSATFSSGANVLTF | TGCAGCGCCACCTTTAGCTCTGGGGCCAACGTCCTGACTTTC
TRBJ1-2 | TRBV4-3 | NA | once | CASSQVQRGPWDGYTF | TGCGCCAGCAGCCAAGTTCAGCGTGGTCCATGGGATGGCTACACCTTC
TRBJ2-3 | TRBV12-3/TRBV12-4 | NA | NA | CASNRAGTDTQYF | TGTGCCAGCAATCGGGCTGGCACAGATACGCAGTATTTT
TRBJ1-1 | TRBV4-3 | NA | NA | CASSQEPLGFGNTEAFF | TGCGCCAGCAGCCAAGAGCCCTTGGGGTTTGGGAACACTGAAGCTTTCTTT